Listed below are T cell receptor beta chains from one sample, sequenced in a study of T cells in localized non-small cell lung cancer. Sequencing was performed with immunoSEQ multiplex PCR; in TCRdb, only in-frame clones are kept and a portion is missing. The sample lists about 2,200 clones, 20% to 30% occurring once. Sequenced here: normal lung tissue next to the tumor, sampled before any cancer treatment. These receptors originate from a man aged 40-75 years with stage III lung adenocarcinoma. The CDR3 runs from the conserved cysteine through the conserved F or W. The D gene is left open where the match is weak. The listing skips clone size in some rows; elsewhere it reads once, few, many or a size class.

V: TRBV11-3; J: TRBJ1-1; size: few; D: -; CDR3: CASSIVSGVTEAFF; DNA: TGTGCCAGCAGCATAGTGTCAGGGGTCACTGAAGCTTTCTTT
V: TRBV5-1; J: TRBJ1-6; size: -; D: TRBD1; CDR3: CASSLGQVESPLHF; DNA: TGCGCCAGCAGCCTGGGACAGGTGGAATCACCCCTCCACTTT
V: TRBV11-3; J: TRBJ2-1; size: -; D: -; CDR3: CASSLDSRVGNEQFF; DNA: TGTGCCAGCAGCTTAGATTCCAGGGTCGGGAATGAGCAGTTCTTC
V: TRBV4-1; J: TRBJ1-1; size: few; D: TRBD1; CDR3: CASSQLHGQGNTEAFF; DNA: TGCGCCAGCAGCCAACTGCATGGACAGGGGAACACTGAAGCTTTCTTT
V: TRBV18; J: TRBJ2-3; size: -; D: -; CDR3: CASSRQEDTQYF; DNA: TGTGCCAGCTCACGCCAGGAGGATACGCAGTATTTT
V: TRBV18; J: TRBJ2-5; size: -; D: TRBD1; CDR3: CASSPDRGGETQYF; DNA: TGTGCCAGCTCACCAGACAGGGGGGGAGAGACCCAGTACTTC
V: TRBV10-3; J: TRBJ2-7; size: few; D: -; CDR3: CAISESPVGRLSYEQYF; DNA: TGTGCCATCAGTGAGTCGCCTGTAGGACGGCTCTCCTACGAGCAGTACTTC
V: TRBV11-3; J: TRBJ2-7; size: few; D: -; CDR3: CASSLESGAIYEQYF; DNA: TGTGCCAGCAGCTTAGAGTCAGGGGCGATCTACGAGCAGTACTTC
V: TRBV5-1; J: TRBJ1-3; size: once; D: -; CDR3: CASSLEVSGNTIYF; DNA: TGCGCCAGCAGCTTGGAAGTATCTGGAAACACCATATATTTT
V: TRBV11-3; J: TRBJ2-5; size: -; D: TRBD2; CDR3: CASAIAGGAETQYF; DNA: TGTGCCAGCGCGATAGCGGGAGGTGCAGAGACCCAGTACTTC
V: TRBV6-8; J: TRBJ1-3; size: -; D: -; CDR3: CASTRPTGSGNTIYF; DNA: TGTGCCAGCACCCGCCCGACAGGCTCTGGAAACACCATATATTTT
V: TRBV9; J: TRBJ2-7; size: many; D: TRBD1; CDR3: CASSVGLSVGQGVDEQYF; DNA: TGTGCCAGCAGCGTAGGTCTTTCGGTAGGACAGGGCGTCGACGAGCAGTACTTC
V: TRBV11-3; J: TRBJ2-5; size: few; D: -; CDR3: CASSPRDNQETQYF; DNA: TGTGCCAGCAGCCCCCGTGACAACCAAGAGACCCAGTACTTC
V: TRBV11-3; J: TRBJ2-1; size: few; D: -; CDR3: CASSFGGSSYNEQFF; DNA: TGTGCCAGCAGCTTTGGGGGTTCCTCCTACAATGAGCAGTTCTTC
V: TRBV6-7; J: TRBJ2-7; size: few; D: TRBD2; CDR3: CASTSGLAQYF; DNA: TGTGCCAGCACCTCGGGACTAGCGCAGTACTTC
V: TRBV1; J: TRBJ2-7; size: -; D: -; CDR3: CASSQEAGRTGPKGEQYF; DNA: TGCGCCAGCAGCCAAGAAGCGGGACGAACGGGACCTAAAGGGGAGCAGTACTTC
V: TRBV18; J: TRBJ1-1; size: -; D: -; CDR3: CASSPGTLNTEAFF; DNA: TGTGCCAGCTCACCCGGGACATTGAACACTGAAGCTTTCTTT
V: TRBV9; J: TRBJ1-1; size: medium-sized; D: -; CDR3: CASSEAGQKNTEAFF; DNA: TGTGCCAGCAGTGAAGCAGGACAGAAGAACACTGAAGCTTTCTTT
V: TRBV12-5; J: TRBJ2-1; size: -; D: TRBD2; CDR3: CASGLQLAGVGEQFF; DNA: TGTGCTAGTGGTTTGCAACTAGCGGGAGTCGGTGAGCAGTTCTTC
V: TRBV19; J: TRBJ1-2; size: -; D: -; CDR3: CASSISASDDHYGYTF; DNA: TGTGCCAGTAGTATCTCGGCCAGCGACGATCACTATGGCTACACCTTC
V: TRBV11-3; J: TRBJ1-3; size: medium-sized; D: -; CDR3: CASSLEGPAGNTIYF; DNA: TGTGCCAGCAGCTTGGAGGGCCCTGCTGGAAACACCATATATTTT
V: TRBV11-3; J: TRBJ2-5; size: few; D: TRBD2; CDR3: CASSFRGLAGGTEETQYF; DNA: TGTGCCAGCAGCTTCAGAGGACTAGCGGGGGGGACGGAAGAGACCCAGTACTTC
V: TRBV9; J: TRBJ2-3; size: -; D: -; CDR3: CASSELGAVSADTQYF; DNA: TGTGCCAGCAGTGAATTGGGGGCGGTGAGTGCAGATACGCAGTATTTT
V: TRBV9; J: TRBJ2-5; size: -; D: TRBD1; CDR3: CASSAGQGDQETQYF; DNA: TGTGCCAGCAGTGCCGGACAGGGGGACCAAGAGACCCAGTACTTC
V: TRBV10-1; J: TRBJ2-5; size: -; D: -; CDR3: CASSERQGGTQYF; DNA: TGCGCCAGCAGTGAGAGGCAGGGCGGGACCCAGTACTTC
V: TRBV11-3; J: TRBJ2-3; size: few; D: TRBD1; CDR3: CASSLRDSYTDTQYF; DNA: TGTGCCAGCAGCTTGAGGGACAGTTACACAGATACGCAGTATTTT
V: TRBV30; J: TRBJ1-2; size: -; D: -; CDR3: CAWSVSSRSYTF; DNA: TGTGCCTGGAGTGTATCGAGTAGGAGCTACACCTTC
V: TRBV9; J: TRBJ2-5; size: medium-sized; D: TRBD2; CDR3: CASSVVPGGSKETQYF; DNA: TGTGCCAGCAGCGTAGTCCCCGGCGGGAGCAAGGAGACCCAGTACTTC
V: TRBV6-8; J: TRBJ2-2; size: -; D: TRBD1; CDR3: CATTTGTVSGELFF; DNA: TGTGCCACCACGACAGGGACGGTCTCCGGGGAGCTGTTTTTT
V: TRBV11-3; J: TRBJ1-3; size: -; D: -; CDR3: CASSSWGSGNTIYF; DNA: TGTGCCAGCAGCTCCTGGGGGTCTGGAAACACCATATATTTT
V: TRBV11-3; J: TRBJ2-2; size: -; D: -; CDR3: CASSLQDPNTGELFF; DNA: TGTGCCAGCAGCTTACAAGACCCTAACACCGGGGAGCTGTTTTTT
V: TRBV9; J: TRBJ2-7; size: few; D: -; CDR3: CASSTSGTYEQYF; DNA: TGTGCCAGCAGCACCTCCGGGACTTACGAGCAGTACTTC
V: TRBV15; J: TRBJ2-7; size: -; D: -; CDR3: CATSRTENGLHEQYF; DNA: TGTGCCACCAGCAGAACAGAGAATGGATTGCACGAGCAGTACTTC
V: TRBV6-8; J: TRBJ1-1; size: few; D: TRBD1; CDR3: CASSYDPRQGGTEAFF; DNA: TGTGCCAGCAGTTACGACCCCCGACAGGGCGGCACTGAAGCTTTCTTT
V: TRBV6-8; J: TRBJ2-1; size: medium-sized; D: -; CDR3: CASRGEQSNNEQFF; DNA: TGTGCCAGCAGGGGAGAACAGTCGAACAATGAGCAGTTCTTC
V: TRBV11-3; J: TRBJ1-1; size: medium-sized; D: -; CDR3: CASSFQGQGTEAFF; DNA: TGTGCCAGCAGCTTTCAGGGACAAGGGACTGAAGCTTTCTTT
V: TRBV29-1; J: TRBJ1-2; size: -; D: TRBD1; CDR3: CSVESGQPFYGYTF; DNA: TGCAGCGTTGAATCGGGACAGCCCTTTTATGGCTACACCTTC
V: TRBV18; J: TRBJ1-4; size: -; D: TRBD1; CDR3: CASSPPGQGVEKLFF; DNA: TGTGCCAGCTCACCACCGGGACAGGGGGTTGAAAAACTGTTTTTT
V: TRBV18; J: TRBJ2-2; size: -; D: -; CDR3: CASSLPTGELFF; DNA: TGTGCCAGCTCACTACCGACAGGAGAGCTGTTTTTT
V: TRBV30; J: TRBJ1-4; size: large; D: -; CDR3: CAWSPGMDSQNEKLFF; DNA: TGTGCCTGGAGTCCTGGTATGGACAGCCAGAATGAAAAACTGTTTTTT
V: TRBV28; J: TRBJ2-1; size: -; D: TRBD2; CDR3: CASTHPPPGLAGPLSYNEQFF; DNA: TGTGCCAGCACCCATCCTCCGCCGGGACTAGCGGGACCCCTATCCTACAATGAGCAGTTCTTC